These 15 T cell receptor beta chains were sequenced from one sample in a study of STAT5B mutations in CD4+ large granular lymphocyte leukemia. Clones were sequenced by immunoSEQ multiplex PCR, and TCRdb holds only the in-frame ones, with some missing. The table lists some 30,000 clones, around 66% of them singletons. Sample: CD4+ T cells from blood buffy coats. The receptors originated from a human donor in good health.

The CDR3 nucleotides are TGTGCCAGCAGCTTGGACGGTCTAGACACTGAAGCTTTCTTT. Its protein is CASSLDGLDTEAFF. This chain links TRBV7-2 with TRBJ1-1; D uncertain. Germline V gives CDR1 SGHTA, CDR2 FQGNSA. Trimming left V 3 bases short and J 3 bases short, with 11 bases between. The CDR3 contains 14 residues.

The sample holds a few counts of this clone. The CDR3 DNA reads TGTGCCAGCAGATCGTGGAGCTCCTACGAGCAGTACTTC. Protein: CASRSWSSYEQYF. The chain joins TRBV7-9 to TRBJ2-7; no clear D. The germline V and J ends were trimmed by 6 bases and 0 bases, with 9 bases remaining between them. The germline V gene encodes CDR1 SEHNR and CDR2 FQNEAQ (reference sequence). This CDR3 has 13 amino acids.

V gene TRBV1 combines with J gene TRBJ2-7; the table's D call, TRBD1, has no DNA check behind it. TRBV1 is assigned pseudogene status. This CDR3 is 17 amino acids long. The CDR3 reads CTSSQRCSRGLVYEQYF. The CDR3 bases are TGCACCAGCAGCCAACGATGCTCTAGGGGCCTCGTCTACGAGCAGTACTTC.

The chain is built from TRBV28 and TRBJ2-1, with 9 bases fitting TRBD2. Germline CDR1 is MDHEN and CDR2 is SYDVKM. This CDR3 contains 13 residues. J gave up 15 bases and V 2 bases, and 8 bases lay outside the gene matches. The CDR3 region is CASSLSPSGAGFF. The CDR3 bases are TGTGCCAGCAGTTTAAGTCCTAGCGGGGCCGGGTTCTTC.

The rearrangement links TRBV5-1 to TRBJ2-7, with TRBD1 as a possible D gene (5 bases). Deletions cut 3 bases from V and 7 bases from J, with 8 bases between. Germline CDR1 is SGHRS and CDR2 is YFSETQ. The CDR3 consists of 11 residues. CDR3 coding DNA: TGCGCCAGCAGCTCGCAGGGAGAGCAGTACTTC. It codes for CASSSQGEQYF.

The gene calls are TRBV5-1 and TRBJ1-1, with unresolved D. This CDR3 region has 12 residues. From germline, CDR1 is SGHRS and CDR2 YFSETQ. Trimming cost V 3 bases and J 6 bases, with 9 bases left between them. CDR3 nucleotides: TGCGCCAGCAGCTCAACTATGGCTGAAGCTTTCTTT. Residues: CASSSTMAEAFF.

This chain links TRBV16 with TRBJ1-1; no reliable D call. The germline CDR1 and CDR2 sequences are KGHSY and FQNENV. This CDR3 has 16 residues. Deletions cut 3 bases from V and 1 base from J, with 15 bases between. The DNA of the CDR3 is TGTGCCAGCAGCCAGACCTCGATGGGGTCGAACACTGAAGCTTTCTTT. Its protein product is CASSQTSMGSNTEAFF.

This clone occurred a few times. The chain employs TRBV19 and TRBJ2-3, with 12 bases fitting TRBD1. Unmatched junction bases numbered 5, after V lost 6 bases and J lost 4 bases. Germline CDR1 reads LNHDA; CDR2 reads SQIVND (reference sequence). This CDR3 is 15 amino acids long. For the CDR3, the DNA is TGTGCCAGTAGGTCAGGGACAGGGGGCTCAGATACGCAGTATTTT. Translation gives CASRSGTGGSDTQYF.

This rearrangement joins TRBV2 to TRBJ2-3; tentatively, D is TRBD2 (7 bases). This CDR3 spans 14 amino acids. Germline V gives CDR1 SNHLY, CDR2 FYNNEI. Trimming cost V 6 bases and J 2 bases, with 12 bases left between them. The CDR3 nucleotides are TGTGCCAGCAGCTCCGGGGGGCTCACAGATACGCAGTATTTT. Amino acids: CASSSGGLTDTQYF. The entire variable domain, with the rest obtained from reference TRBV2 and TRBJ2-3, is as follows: EPEVTQTPSHQVTQMGQEVILRCVPISNHLYFYWYRQILGQKVEFLVSFYNNEISEKSEIFDDQFSVERPDGSNFTLKIRSTKLEDSAMYFCASSSGGLTDTQYFGPGTRLTVL.

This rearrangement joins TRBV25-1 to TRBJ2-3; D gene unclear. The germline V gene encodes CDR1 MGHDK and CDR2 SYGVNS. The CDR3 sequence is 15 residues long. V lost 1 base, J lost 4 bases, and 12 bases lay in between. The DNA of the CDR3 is TGTGCCAGCAGTGAATCCAGCCAGCCGGCAGATACGCAGTATTTT. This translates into CASSESSQPADTQYF.

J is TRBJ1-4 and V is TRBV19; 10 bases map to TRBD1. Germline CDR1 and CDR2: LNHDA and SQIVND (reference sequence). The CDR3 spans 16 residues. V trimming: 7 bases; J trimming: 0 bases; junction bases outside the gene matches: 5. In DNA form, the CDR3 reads TGTGCCAGTAACCCGACAGGGGGCTCAACTAATGAAAAACTGTTTTTT. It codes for CASNPTGGSTNEKLFF.

CDR3 in amino acids: CASSPILADRVINSPLHF. The CDR3 nucleotides read TGTGCCAGCAGCCCGATACTTGCGGACAGGGTGATAAATTCACCCCTCCACTTT. The rearrangement joins TRBV5-5 to TRBJ1-6; 8 positions match TRBD1. After removal of 4 bases from V and 7 bases from J, the junction contained 16 bases not matched to a gene. The V gene's germline CDR1 is SGHKS and CDR2 YYEKEE (reference sequence). The CDR3 is 18 amino acids.

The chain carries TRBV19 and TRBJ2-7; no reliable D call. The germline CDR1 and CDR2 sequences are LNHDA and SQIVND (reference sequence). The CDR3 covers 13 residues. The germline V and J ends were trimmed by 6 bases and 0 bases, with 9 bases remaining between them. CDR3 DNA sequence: TGTGCCAGTAGAAATCTACCCTCCTACGAGCAGTACTTC. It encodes CASRNLPSYEQYF.

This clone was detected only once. In nucleotides, the CDR3 is TGTGCCACCAGCAGAGCCTCTAGCGGGGGGAACGATACGCAGTATTTT. Its protein product is CATSRASSGGNDTQYF. V gene TRBV15 combines with J gene TRBJ2-3; the match to TRBD2 covers 11 bases. Looked up from germline, CDR1 is LNHNV and CDR2 is YYDKDF (reference sequence). Trimming removed 1 base from V and 6 bases from J; junction bases left unmatched: 6. This CDR3 has 16 amino acids.

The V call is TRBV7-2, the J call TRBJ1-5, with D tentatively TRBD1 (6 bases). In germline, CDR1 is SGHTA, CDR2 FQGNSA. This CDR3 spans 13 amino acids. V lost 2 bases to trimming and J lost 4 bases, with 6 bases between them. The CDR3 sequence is CASSLRGNQPQHF. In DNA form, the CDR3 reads TGTGCCAGCAGCTTAAGGGGGAATCAGCCCCAGCATTTT.